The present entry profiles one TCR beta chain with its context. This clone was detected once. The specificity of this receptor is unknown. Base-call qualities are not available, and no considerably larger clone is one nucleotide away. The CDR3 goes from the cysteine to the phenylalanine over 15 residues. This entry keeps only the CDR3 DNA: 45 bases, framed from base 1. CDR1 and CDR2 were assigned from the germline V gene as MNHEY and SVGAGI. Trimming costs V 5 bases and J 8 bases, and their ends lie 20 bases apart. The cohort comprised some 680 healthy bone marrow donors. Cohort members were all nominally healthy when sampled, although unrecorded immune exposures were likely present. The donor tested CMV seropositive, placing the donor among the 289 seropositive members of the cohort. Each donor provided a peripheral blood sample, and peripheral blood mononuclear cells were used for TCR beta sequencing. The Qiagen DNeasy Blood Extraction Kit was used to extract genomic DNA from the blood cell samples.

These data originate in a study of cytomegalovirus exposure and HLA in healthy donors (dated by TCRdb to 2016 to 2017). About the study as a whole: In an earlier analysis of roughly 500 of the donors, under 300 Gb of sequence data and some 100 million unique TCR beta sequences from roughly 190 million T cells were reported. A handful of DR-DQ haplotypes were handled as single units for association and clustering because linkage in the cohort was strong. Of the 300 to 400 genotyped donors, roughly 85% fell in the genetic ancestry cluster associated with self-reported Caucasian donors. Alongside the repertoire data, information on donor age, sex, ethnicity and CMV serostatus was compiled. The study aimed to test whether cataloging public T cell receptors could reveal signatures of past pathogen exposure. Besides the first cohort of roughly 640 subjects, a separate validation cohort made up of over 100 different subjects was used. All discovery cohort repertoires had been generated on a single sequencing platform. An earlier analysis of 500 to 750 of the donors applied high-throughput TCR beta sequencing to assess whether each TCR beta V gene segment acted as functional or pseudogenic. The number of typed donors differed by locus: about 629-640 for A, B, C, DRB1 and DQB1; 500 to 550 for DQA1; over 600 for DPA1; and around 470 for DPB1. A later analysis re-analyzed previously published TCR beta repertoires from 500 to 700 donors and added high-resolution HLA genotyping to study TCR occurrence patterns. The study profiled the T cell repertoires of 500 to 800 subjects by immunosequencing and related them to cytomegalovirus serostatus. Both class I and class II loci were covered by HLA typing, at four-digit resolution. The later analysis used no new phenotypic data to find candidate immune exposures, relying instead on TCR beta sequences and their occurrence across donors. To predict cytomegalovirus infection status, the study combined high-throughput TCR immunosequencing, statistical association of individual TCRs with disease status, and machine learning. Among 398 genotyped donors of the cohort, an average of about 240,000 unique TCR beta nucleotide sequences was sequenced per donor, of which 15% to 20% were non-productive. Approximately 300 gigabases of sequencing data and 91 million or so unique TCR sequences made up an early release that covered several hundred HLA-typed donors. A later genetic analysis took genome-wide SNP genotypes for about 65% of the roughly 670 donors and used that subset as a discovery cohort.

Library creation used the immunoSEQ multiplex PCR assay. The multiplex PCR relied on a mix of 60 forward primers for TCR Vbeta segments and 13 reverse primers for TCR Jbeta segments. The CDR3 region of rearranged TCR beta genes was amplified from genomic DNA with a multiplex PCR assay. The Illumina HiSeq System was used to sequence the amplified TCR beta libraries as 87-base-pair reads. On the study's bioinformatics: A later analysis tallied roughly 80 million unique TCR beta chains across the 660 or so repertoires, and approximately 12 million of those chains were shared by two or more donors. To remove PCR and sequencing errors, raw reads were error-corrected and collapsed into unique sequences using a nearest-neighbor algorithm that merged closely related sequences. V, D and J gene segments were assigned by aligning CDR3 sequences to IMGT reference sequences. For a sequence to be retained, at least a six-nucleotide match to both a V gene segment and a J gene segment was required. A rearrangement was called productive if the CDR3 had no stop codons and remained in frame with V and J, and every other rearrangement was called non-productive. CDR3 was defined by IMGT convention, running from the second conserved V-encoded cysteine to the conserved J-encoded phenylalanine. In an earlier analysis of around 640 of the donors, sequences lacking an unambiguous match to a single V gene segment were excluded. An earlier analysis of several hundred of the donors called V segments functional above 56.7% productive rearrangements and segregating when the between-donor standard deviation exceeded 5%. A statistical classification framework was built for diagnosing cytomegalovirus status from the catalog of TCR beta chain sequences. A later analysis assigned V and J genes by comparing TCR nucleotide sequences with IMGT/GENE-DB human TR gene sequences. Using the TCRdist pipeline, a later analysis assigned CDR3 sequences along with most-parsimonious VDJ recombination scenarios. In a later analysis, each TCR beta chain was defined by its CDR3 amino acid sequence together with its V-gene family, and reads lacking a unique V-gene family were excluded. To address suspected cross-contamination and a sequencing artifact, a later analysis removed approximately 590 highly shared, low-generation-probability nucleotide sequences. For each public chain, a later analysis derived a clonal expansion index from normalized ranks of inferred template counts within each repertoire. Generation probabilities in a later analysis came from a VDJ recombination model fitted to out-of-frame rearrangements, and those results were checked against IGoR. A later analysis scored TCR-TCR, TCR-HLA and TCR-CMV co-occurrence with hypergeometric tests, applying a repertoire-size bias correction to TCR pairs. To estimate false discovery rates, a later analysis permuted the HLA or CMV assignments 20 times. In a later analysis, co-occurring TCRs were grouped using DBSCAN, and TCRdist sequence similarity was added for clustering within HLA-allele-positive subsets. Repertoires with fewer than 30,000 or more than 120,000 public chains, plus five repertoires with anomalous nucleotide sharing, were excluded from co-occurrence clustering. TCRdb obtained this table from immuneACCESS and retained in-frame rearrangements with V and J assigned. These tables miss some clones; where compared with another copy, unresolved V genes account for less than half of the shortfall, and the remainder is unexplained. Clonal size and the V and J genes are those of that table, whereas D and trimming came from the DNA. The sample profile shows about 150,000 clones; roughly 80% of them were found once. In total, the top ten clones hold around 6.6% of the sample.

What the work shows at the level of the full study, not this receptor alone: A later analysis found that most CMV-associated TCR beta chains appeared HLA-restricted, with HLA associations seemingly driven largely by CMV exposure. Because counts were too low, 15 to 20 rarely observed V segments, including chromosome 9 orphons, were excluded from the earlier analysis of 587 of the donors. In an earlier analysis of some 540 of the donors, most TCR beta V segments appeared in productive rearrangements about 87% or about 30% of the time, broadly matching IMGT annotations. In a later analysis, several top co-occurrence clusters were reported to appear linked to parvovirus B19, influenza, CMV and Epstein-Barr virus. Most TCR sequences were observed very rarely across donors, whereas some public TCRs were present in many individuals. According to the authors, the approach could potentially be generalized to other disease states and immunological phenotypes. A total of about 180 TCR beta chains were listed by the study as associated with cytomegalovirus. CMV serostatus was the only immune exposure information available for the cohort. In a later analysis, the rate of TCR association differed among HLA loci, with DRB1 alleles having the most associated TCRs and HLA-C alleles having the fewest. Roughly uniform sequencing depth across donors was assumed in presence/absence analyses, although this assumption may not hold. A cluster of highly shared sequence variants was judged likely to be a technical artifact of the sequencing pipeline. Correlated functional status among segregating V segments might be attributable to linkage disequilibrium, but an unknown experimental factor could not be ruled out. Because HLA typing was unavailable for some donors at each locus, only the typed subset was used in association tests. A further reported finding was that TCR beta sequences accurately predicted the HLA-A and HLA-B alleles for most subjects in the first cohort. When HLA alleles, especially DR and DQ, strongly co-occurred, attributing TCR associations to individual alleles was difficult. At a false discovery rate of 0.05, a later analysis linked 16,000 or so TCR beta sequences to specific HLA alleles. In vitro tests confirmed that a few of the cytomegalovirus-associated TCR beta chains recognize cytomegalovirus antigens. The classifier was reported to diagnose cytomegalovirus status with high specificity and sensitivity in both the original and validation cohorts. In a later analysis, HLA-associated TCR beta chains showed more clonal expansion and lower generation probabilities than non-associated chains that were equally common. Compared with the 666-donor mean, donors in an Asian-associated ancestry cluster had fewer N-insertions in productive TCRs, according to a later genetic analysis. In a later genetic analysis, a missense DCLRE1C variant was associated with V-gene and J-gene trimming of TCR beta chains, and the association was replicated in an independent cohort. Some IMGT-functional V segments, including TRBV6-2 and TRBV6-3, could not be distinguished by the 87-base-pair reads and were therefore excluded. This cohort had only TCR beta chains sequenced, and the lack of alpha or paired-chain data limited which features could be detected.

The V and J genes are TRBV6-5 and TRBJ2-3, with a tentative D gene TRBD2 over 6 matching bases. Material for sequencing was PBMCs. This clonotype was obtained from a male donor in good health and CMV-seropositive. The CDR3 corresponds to CASSKTAGLPSTQYF. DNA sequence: TGTGCCAGCAGTAAGACGGCGGGGCTCCCCTCTACGCAGTATTTT.